In this sample, the clone carrying this TCR beta chain turned up once. Its matching antigen is unknown. The data are from a study of cytomegalovirus exposure and HLA in healthy donors. The CDR3 has 14 amino acids. With 3 bases removed from V and 7 bases from J, the gap between germline ends came to 16 bases. CDR1 is SGHDT, CDR2 YYEEEE, per germline. General study points: One later analysis reportedly identified an Asian-associated ancestry cluster that showed fewer N-insertions than the approximately 700-donor mean.

The PCR was carried out with 60 Vbeta primers and 13 Jbeta primers. Produced via immunoSEQ multiplex PCR; TCRdb's table is partial and in-frame only. The sample lists about 200,000 clones; 76% were seen once. This chain links TRBV5-6 with TRBJ1-2; D is perhaps TRBD1 (5 bases). The material sequenced was PBMCs. The clonotype originates from a man aged 18 to 30 in good health and CMV-seronegative. Here the CDR3 DNA reads TGTGCCAGCAGCTGGAGGGGCCCAACTCGTGGCTACACCTTC. It is translated as CASSWRGPTRGYTF.